The clone carrying this T cell receptor (beta chain) was seen a handful of times. Its target is unknown. Hyperthyroidism in the patients, aged 18 to 65, was newly diagnosed and under 2 months in duration. Germline V gene sequence: CDR1 DFQATT, CDR2 SNEGSKA (reference sequence). V was clipped by 6 bases and J by 3 bases, with 11 bases between them. CDR3 length: 12 residues. The sample originates from a study of T cells in Graves' hyperthyroidism and ophthalmopathy. General observations from the study: Blood shared most expanded thyroid clonotypes above 0.001. Stable hyperthyroidism and ophthalmopathy were separated using 13 V-J signatures.

TCR beta CDR3 regions were amplified from RNA. HTBI primers were employed in a first-round RT-PCR of the TCR CDR3. TCRdb re-derived calls from the multiplex PCR reads in MiXCR, one entry per CDR3 protein. The table has around 540,000 distinct CDR3 sequences, just over 45% seen once. The clonotype was recovered from a woman between 18 and 30 years old with Graves' hyperthyroidism. The chain employs TRBV20-1 and TRBJ1-2; D is possibly TRBD1 (5 bases). The sequencing sample was made of peripheral blood or thyroid tissue (not recorded which). CDR3 loop: CSAKTEDYGYTF. The CDR3 nucleotides read TGCAGTGCCAAGACAGAGGACTATGGCTACACCTTC.